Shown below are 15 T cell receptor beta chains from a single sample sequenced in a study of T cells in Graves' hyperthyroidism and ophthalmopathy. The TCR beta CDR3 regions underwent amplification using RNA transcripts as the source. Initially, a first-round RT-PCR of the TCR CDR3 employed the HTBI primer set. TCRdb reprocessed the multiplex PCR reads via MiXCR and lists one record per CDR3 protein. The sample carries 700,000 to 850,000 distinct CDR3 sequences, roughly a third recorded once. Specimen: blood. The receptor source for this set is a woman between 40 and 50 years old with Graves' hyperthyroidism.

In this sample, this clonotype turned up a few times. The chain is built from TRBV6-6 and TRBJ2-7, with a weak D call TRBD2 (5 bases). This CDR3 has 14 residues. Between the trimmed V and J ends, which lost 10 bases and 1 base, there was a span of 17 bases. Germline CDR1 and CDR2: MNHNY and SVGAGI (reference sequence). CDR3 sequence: CATVLREGSYEQYF. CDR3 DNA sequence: TGTGCCACCGTTTTGAGAGAGGGATCCTACGAGCAGTACTTC.

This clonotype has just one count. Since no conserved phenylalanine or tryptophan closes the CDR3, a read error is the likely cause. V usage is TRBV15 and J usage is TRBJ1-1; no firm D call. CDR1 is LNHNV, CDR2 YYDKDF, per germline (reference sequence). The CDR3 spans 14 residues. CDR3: CATSRGGSDTKAFL. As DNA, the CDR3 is TGTGCCACCAGCAGAGGTGGATCCGACACTAAAGCTTTCTTA.

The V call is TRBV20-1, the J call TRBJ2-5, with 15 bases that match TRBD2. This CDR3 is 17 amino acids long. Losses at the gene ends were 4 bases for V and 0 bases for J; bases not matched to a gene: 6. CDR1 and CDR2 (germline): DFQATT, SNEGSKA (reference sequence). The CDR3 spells CSAMGLAGGKYQETQYF. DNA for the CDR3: TGCAGTGCTATGGGACTAGCGGGGGGAAAGTACCAAGAGACCCAGTACTTC.

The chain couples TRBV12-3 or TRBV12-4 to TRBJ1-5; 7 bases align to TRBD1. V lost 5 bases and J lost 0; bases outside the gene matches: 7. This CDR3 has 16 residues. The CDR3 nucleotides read TGTGCCAGCAGTCGAGGGACAGTCTATAGCAATCAGCCCCAGCATTTT. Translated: CASSRGTVYSNQPQHF.

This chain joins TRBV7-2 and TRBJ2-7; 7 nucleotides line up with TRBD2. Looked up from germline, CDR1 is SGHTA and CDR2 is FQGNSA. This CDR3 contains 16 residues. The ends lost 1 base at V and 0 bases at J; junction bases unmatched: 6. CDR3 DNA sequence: TGTGCCAGCAGCTTAGGTCCTAGCGGCCCCTCCTACGAGCAGTACTTC. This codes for CASSLGPSGPSYEQYF.

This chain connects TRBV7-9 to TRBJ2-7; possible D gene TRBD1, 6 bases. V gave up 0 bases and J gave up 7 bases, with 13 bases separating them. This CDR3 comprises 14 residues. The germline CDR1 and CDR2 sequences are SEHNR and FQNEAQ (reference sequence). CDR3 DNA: TGTGCCAGCAGCTTAGCGCGAAGGGACAATGAGCAGTACTTC. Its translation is CASSLARRDNEQYF.

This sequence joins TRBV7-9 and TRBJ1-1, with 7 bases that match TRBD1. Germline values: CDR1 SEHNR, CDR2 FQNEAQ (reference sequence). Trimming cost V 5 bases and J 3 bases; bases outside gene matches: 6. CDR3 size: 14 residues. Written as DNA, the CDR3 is TGTGCCAGCAGCACGCAGGGGGGGGACACTGAAGCTTTCTTT. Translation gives CASSTQGGDTEAFF.

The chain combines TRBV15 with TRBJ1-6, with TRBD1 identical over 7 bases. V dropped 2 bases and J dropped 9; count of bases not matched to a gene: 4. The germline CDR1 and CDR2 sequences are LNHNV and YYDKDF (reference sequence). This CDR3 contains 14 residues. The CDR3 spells CATSRQGGGSPLHF. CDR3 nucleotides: TGTGCCACCAGCAGACAGGGGGGAGGTTCACCCCTCCACTTT.

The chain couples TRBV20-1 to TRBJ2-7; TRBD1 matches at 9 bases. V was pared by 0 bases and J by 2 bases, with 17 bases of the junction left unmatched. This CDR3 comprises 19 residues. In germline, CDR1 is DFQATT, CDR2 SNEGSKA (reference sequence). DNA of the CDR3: TGCAGTGCTAGAGAGGGGACAGGGCTTAGCTATCATGGCCCCTACGAGCAGTACTTC. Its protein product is CSAREGTGLSYHGPYEQYF.

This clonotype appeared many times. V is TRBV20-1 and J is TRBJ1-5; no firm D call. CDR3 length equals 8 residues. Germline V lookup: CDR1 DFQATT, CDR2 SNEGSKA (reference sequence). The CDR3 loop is CLDQPQHF. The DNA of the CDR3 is TGCCTTGATCAGCCCCAGCATTTT.

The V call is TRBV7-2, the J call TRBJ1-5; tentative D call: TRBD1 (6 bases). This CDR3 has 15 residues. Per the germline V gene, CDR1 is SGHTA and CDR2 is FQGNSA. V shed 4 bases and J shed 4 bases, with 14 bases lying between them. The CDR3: CASSSTGFRNQPQHF. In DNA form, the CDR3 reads TGTGCCAGCAGCTCCACAGGGTTTCGAAATCAGCCCCAGCATTTT.

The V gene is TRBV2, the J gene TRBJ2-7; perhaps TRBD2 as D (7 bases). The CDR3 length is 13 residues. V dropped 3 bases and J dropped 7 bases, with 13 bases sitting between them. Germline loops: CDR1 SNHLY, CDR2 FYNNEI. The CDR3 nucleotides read TGTGCCAGCAGTGAGCGGGGGCTTAATGAGCAGTACTTC. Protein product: CASSERGLNEQYF. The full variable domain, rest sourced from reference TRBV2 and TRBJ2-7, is EPEVTQTPSHQVTQMGQEVILRCVPISNHLYFYWYRQILGQKVEFLVSFYNNEISEKSEIFDDQFSVERPDGSNFTLKIRSTKLEDSAMYFCASSERGLNEQYFGPGTRLTVT.

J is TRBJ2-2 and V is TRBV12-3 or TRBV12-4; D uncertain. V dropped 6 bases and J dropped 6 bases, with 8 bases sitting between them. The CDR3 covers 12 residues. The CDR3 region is CASRMTAGELFF. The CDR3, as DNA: TGTGCCAGCAGAATGACGGCCGGGGAGCTGTTTTTT.

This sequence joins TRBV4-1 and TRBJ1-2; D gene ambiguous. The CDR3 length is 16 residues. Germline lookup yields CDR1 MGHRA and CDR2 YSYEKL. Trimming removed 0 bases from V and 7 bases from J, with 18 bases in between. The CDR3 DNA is TGCGCCAGCAGCCAAGAATACCCAGAGCCCTATGGTGGCTACACCTTC. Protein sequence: CASSQEYPEPYGGYTF.

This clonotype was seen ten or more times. As DNA, the CDR3 is TGTGCCAGCAGCACAAAAACCGCAGGGAACTATGGCTACACCTTC. Translated, it gives CASSTKTAGNYGYTF. V gene TRBV7-2 combines with J gene TRBJ1-2; the D gene is possibly TRBD1 (5 bases). Trimming took off 5 bases at V and 2 bases at J, with 15 bases between the two ends. Germline CDR1 reads SGHTA; CDR2 reads FQGNSA. CDR3 length: 15 amino acids.